Given below is one T cell receptor (beta chain) in context. The sample comes from a study of blood T cell repertoires in COVID-19. Study background: Sites in the United States, Italy and Spain provided acute and convalescent COVID-19 samples. T cells, B-cell-depleted T cells, or PBMCs supplied cDNA or gDNA.

Profiling relied on immunoSEQ multiplex PCR, and the TCRdb table lists in-frame clones only, not all of them. The sample holds 150,000 to 200,000 clones, roughly 89% seen once. V gave up 4 bases and J gave up 4 bases, with 13 bases separating them. The CDR3 length is 14 residues. Ages ranged from about 18 to 89 years, with residence in around 24 US areas. The J gene is TRBJ1-2, the V gene TRBV23-1; no firm D call. TRBV23-1 is given ORF status, its function remaining uncertain. The source material was PBMCs or T cells enriched from blood (not recorded which). The source is a woman in her forties with acute COVID-19. CDR3 sequence (DNA): TGCGCCAGCAGTCTCAGGCCTGGTGGCTATGGCTACACCTTC. Encoded protein: CASSLRPGGYGYTF.